Sequencing of this TCR beta chain was carried out in a study of blood T cell repertoires in COVID-19. Study as a whole: PBMCs, B-cell-depleted T cells, or T cells were the source of the cDNA or gDNA that made up the material.

CDR1 and CDR2 (germline): SSHAT, FNYEAQ (reference sequence). The CDR3 loop spans 16 amino acids. For this clone: Mismatch with germline at one junction end may stem from a read error.

The assay was immunoSEQ multiplex PCR, and TCRdb's table has in-frame clones only and misses some. The sample holds around 250,000 clones, approximately 88% seen once. Across about two dozen US areas, participants ranged in age from about 18 to 90 years. Participants were placed into cohorts based on the clinical history they reported. The sequence was collected from a woman aged 40 to 50 with acute COVID-19. This chain uses TRBV7-7 with TRBJ2-2, with 7 bases identical to TRBD1. The specimen sequenced was PBMCs or T cells enriched from blood (not recorded which). CDR3 nucleotides: TGTGCTAGCAGCTTAAGGACAGGTTGGGACACCGGGGAGCTGTTTTTT. It is translated as CASSLRTGWDTGELFF.